The 19 T cell receptor beta chains below all came from one sample that was sequenced in a study of human thymus T cells. Using immunoSEQ multiplex PCR, the repertoire was profiled, and TCRdb retains in-frame clones only, with some absent. This table has under 70,000 clones, approximately 95% appearing once. Sequenced sample: blood. These TCRs come from a boy younger than two with a congenital heart defect but otherwise immunologically healthy.

The chain joins TRBV18 to TRBJ2-7; the match to TRBD1 covers 11 bases. The CDR3 spans 14 residues. J was trimmed by 2 bases and V by 4 bases; bases with no gene match: 1. Germline V CDR1 and CDR2: KGHSH, LQKENI. CDR3 sequence: CASSRGQGAYEQYF. The CDR3 DNA sequence: TGTGCCAGCTCACGGGGACAGGGGGCCTACGAGCAGTACTTC.

This clone was found once. The V and J genes are TRBV14 and TRBJ2-5; a weak D match, TRBD2 (5 bases). The germline gives CDR1 SGHDN, CDR2 FVKESK. This CDR3 contains 13 residues. Trimming stripped 3 bases from V and 5 bases from J, with 10 bases between. For the CDR3, the DNA is TGTGCCAGCAGCCAGAGGGCCGGGGAGACCCAGTACTTC. Translated: CASSQRAGETQYF. Variable domain in full (rest from reference TRBV14 and TRBJ2-5): EAGVTQFPSHSVIEKGQTVTLRCDPISGHDNLYWYRRVMGKEIKFLLHFVKESKQDESGMPNNRFLAERTGGTYSTLKVQPAELEDSGVYFCASSQRAGETQYFGPGTRLLVL.

This clone was detected once. V gene TRBV4-3 combines with J gene TRBJ2-3, with D perhaps TRBD2 (7 bases). The V and J ends lost 0 bases and 2 bases respectively, with 18 bases between them. CDR1 is LGHNA, CDR2 YSLEER, per germline. This CDR3 contains 18 residues. As DNA, the CDR3 is TGCGCCAGCAGCCAAGATCAGAGAGGGGGACTACCCACAGATACGCAGTATTTT. Protein product: CASSQDQRGGLPTDTQYF.

V usage is TRBV7-2 and J usage is TRBJ2-7; possibly TRBD1 for D (5 bases). CDR3 length: 13 amino acids. V was clipped by 3 bases and J by 8 bases, with 14 bases between them. Per germline, CDR1 SGHTA and CDR2 FQGNSA. The CDR3 region is CASSLDTQYKQYF. The DNA for the CDR3 is TGTGCCAGCAGCTTGGACACTCAATACAAGCAGTACTTC.

The gene calls are TRBV7-2 and TRBJ2-1, with 15 bases matching TRBD2. Germline V CDR1 and CDR2: SGHTA, FQGNSA. The trim removed 5 bases at V and 2 bases at J, leaving 10 bases unmatched. The CDR3 runs to 19 residues. CDR3 in DNA: TGTGCCAGCAGCCGCCGGACTAGCGGGAGGGCCTCCCCCTACAATGAGCAGTTCTTC. Amino acid sequence: CASSRRTSGRASPYNEQFF.

The chain carries TRBV7-3 and TRBJ2-3; D unclear. V was trimmed by 3 bases and J by 0 bases, leaving 10 bases between them. CDR3 length: 15 residues. Germline CDR1 is SGHTA and CDR2 is FQGTGA. The CDR3 protein is CASSFGVLSTDTQYF. CDR3 nucleotides: TGTGCCAGCAGCTTCGGCGTCTTGAGCACAGATACGCAGTATTTT.

CDR3 in DNA: TGTGCCAGCAGCGGACTAGCGGGGTACAATGAGCAGTTCTTC. Encoded protein: CASSGLAGYNEQFF. The J gene is TRBJ2-1, the V gene TRBV9; 11 bases are shared with TRBD2. With V trimmed by 3 bases and J by 4 bases, 0 bases remained unmatched. This CDR3 contains 14 residues. In germline, CDR1 is SGDLS, CDR2 YYNGEE.

The rearrangement uses TRBV28 and TRBJ2-7, with D unclear. This CDR3 is 14 amino acids long. V gave up 2 bases and J gave up 3 bases, with 11 bases separating them. The germline V gene encodes CDR1 MDHEN and CDR2 SYDVKM. In DNA, the CDR3 is TGTGCCAGCAGTTTAAGGCTAGTGGACTACGAGCAGTACTTC. Protein product: CASSLRLVDYEQYF.

This chain connects TRBV29-1 to TRBJ1-2, with D possibly matching TRBD1 (5 bases). The germline V gene has CDR1 SQVTM and CDR2 ANQGSEA. V was cut by 4 bases and J by 2 bases, with 11 bases left in between. The CDR3 is made up of 13 amino acids. Here the CDR3 reads CSVAPTGNYGYTF. CDR3 DNA: TGCAGCGTTGCCCCCACAGGAAACTATGGCTACACCTTC.

The table lists this clone with a count of one. V and J are TRBV4-1 and TRBJ2-7, with 8 bases aligning to TRBD2. CDR1 and CDR2 (germline): MGHRA, YSYEKL. The CDR3 has 14 residues. Losses at the gene ends were 4 bases for V and 4 bases for J; bases not matched to a gene: 6. This CDR3 is CASSLGLAEYEQYF. The CDR3 bases are TGCGCCAGCAGCCTCGGACTAGCTGAGTACGAGCAGTACTTC.

The V call is TRBV4-2, the J call TRBJ2-3, with TRBD2 matching over 11 bases. The CDR3 contains 18 residues. J was trimmed by 5 bases and V by 0 bases; bases with no gene match: 10. Per germline, CDR1 LGHNA and CDR2 YNFKEQ. The CDR3 DNA is TGTGCCAGCAGCCAAGATGGGGTAGCGGGGGGGGTCAGAGATACGCAGTATTTT. Residues: CASSQDGVAGGVRDTQYF.

The chain uses TRBV28 and TRBJ1-1; TRBD1 matches at 7 bases. Germline CDR1 reads MDHEN; CDR2 reads SYDVKM. The V gene end was trimmed by 0 bases and the J gene end by 1 base; junction bases not matched to a gene: 2. The CDR3 spans 15 residues. The CDR3 DNA is TGTGCCAGCAGTTTATGGAGGGGGCGGAACACTGAAGCTTTCTTT. Protein product: CASSLWRGRNTEAFF.

This chain joins TRBV6-1 and TRBJ2-7, with 7 bases matching TRBD1. V was clipped by 8 bases and J by 2 bases; unmatched bases: 12. The germline V gene encodes CDR1 MNHNS and CDR2 SASEGT. The CDR3 loop spans 15 amino acids. CDR3 sequence reads: CASSSPGTATYEQYF. DNA for the CDR3: TGTGCCAGCTCTAGTCCCGGGACAGCCACCTACGAGCAGTACTTC.

V usage is TRBV6-1 and J usage is TRBJ2-5; TRBD1 matches 9 bases. Germline values: CDR1 MNHNS, CDR2 SASEGT. The J segment lost 5 bases and the V segment lost 8 bases, leaving 9 bases of the junction unmatched. The CDR3 totals 14 residues. In nucleotides, the CDR3 is TGTGCCAGCCGCCGGGACAGGGCTTTGGAGACCCAGTACTTC. Protein: CASRRDRALETQYF.

In DNA form, the CDR3 reads TGTGCCAGCAGTTTAAGGGTAGAGAGGCTAGCGCTTATCTCCTACGAGCAGTACTTC. Translation: CASSLRVERLALISYEQYF. This chain connects TRBV28 to TRBJ2-7; D perhaps matches TRBD2 (6 bases). Germline lookup yields CDR1 MDHEN and CDR2 SYDVKM. The V gene lost 2 bases and the J gene lost 0 bases, with 23 bases spanning the gap. The CDR3 is made up of 19 amino acids.

The J gene is TRBJ2-6, the V gene TRBV6-5; D remains ambiguous. Germline values: CDR1 MNHEY, CDR2 SVGAGI. There are 13 residues in the CDR3. V lost 9 bases and J 2 bases, leaving 8 bases between the germline ends. CDR3 coding DNA: TGTGCCAGTGATTTGACTGGGGCCAACGTCCTGACTTTC. It translates to CASDLTGANVLTF.

This sequence joins TRBV29-1 and TRBJ2-5, with 7 bases aligning to TRBD2. There are 12 residues in the CDR3. Germline loops: CDR1 SQVTM, CDR2 ANQGSEA. After removal of 4 bases from V and 3 bases from J, the junction contained 2 bases not matched to a gene. The CDR3 DNA follows: TGCAGCGTTGGGGGGGGAGAAGAGACCCAGTACTTC. Amino acids: CSVGGGEETQYF.

The chain joins TRBV19 to TRBJ2-1; weak D call: TRBD2 (5 bases). CDR1 is LNHDA and CDR2 is SQIVND in the germline V gene (reference sequence). Trimming left V 8 bases short and J 5 bases short, with 19 bases between. The length of the CDR3 is 15 residues. The CDR3 DNA follows: TGTGCCAGTGGATCGGGAAGACGGACTCACAATGAGCAGTTCTTC. Translation: CASGSGRRTHNEQFF.

The CDR3 is CASSPNRGEQYF. CDR3 in DNA: TGTGCCAGCAGCCCTAACAGGGGCGAGCAGTACTTC. The chain combines TRBV6-6 with TRBJ2-7; TRBD1 agrees at 7 bases. V lost 6 bases, J lost 6 bases, and 5 bases stayed unmatched. Germline CDR1 MNHNY, CDR2 SVGAGI (reference sequence). CDR3 length: 12 residues.